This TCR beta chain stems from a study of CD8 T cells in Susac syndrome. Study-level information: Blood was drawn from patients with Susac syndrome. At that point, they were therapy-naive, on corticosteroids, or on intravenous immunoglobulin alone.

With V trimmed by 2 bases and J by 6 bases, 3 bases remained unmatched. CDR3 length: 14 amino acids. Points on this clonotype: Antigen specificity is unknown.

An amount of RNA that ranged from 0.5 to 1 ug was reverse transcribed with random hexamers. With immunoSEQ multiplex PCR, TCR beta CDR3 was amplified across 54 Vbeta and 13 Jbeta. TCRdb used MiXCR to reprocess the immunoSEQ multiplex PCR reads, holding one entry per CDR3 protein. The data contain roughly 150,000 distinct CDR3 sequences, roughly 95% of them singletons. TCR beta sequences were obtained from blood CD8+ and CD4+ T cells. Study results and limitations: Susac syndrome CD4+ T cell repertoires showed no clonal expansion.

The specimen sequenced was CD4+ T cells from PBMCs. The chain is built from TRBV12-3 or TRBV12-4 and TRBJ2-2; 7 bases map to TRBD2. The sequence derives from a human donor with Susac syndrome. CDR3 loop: CASSLLREAGELFF. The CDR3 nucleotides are TGTGCCAGCAGTTTACTTCGGGAGGCCGGGGAGCTGTTTTTT.